This T cell receptor (beta chain) was identified during a study of cytomegalovirus exposure and HLA in healthy donors. Overall study: Genetic ancestry analysis placed around four fifths of the 300 to 400 donors that were genotyped in the Caucasian-associated cluster. Regarding the study as a whole: High sensitivity and specificity were reportedly achieved when the classifier diagnosed cytomegalovirus status. Many donors shared some public TCRs, even though most TCR sequences were rare.

PCR was performed using 60 Vbeta and 13 Jbeta primers. Authors' data handling: An analysis that came later counted roughly 80 million unique TCR beta chains, approximately 12 million shared. Produced via immunoSEQ multiplex PCR; TCRdb's table is partial and in-frame only. From that table come the V and J calls and clone size; the DNA was used to work out D and trimming. The sample shows some 200,000 clones, around four fifths of them seen only once. The CDR3 totals 17 residues. The V gene's germline CDR1 is LNHNV and CDR2 YYDKDF (reference sequence). With 5 bases clipped from V and 8 bases from J, the junction kept 16 bases outside the gene matches. Comments on this clone: Its antigen is unknown.

The chain carries TRBV15 and TRBJ2-1, with TRBD2 identical over 9 bases. This TCR was sampled from a man aged 45-65 years in good health and CMV-seronegative. Sequenced sample: PBMCs. CDR3 sequence (DNA): TGTGCCACCAGCGGGCCACATAGCGGGAGAATGCTTTATGAGCAGTTCTTC. Residues: CATSGPHSGRMLYEQFF.